Listed below are T cell receptor beta chains from one sample, sequenced in a study of blood T cell repertoires in COVID-19. Method: immunoSEQ multiplex PCR; TCRdb's copy keeps in-frame clones and lacks some. The sample consists of over 300,000 clones, approximately 83% of them appearing once. Sample: PBMCs or T cells enriched from blood (not recorded which). The receptors shown here come from a man in his thirties or forties who had recovered from COVID-19. The CDR3 runs from the conserved cysteine through the conserved F or W. Fields, in order: D gene, clone size, V gene, J gene, CDR3 protein. D genes are given only for firm matches. The size of a clone is reported for some rows only, either as once, few or many, or as a class for expanded clones.

d_gene: .; abundance: few; v_gene: TRBV6-1; j_gene: TRBJ1-5; CDR3aa: CASSGQHSNQPQHF
d_gene: TRBD2; abundance: .; v_gene: TRBV27; j_gene: TRBJ2-1; CDR3aa: CASSLIGAGGLSFNEQFF
d_gene: TRBD1; abundance: .; v_gene: TRBV18; j_gene: TRBJ1-3; CDR3aa: CASSPSGTGAGNTIYF
d_gene: .; abundance: .; v_gene: TRBV18; j_gene: TRBJ1-1; CDR3aa: CASSRGLTEAFF
d_gene: .; abundance: .; v_gene: TRBV9; j_gene: TRBJ1-1; CDR3aa: CASSVGRLPNTEAFF
d_gene: .; abundance: .; v_gene: TRBV7-2; j_gene: TRBJ1-5; CDR3aa: CASSLMGRGSRNQPQHF
d_gene: TRBD1; abundance: .; v_gene: TRBV27; j_gene: TRBJ1-2; CDR3aa: CASGRGTGYGYTF
d_gene: .; abundance: .; v_gene: TRBV19; j_gene: TRBJ1-2; CDR3aa: CASSITGWDGYTF
d_gene: .; abundance: .; v_gene: TRBV28; j_gene: TRBJ1-5; CDR3aa: CASSLPRRGLDQPQHF
d_gene: .; abundance: .; v_gene: TRBV24-1; j_gene: TRBJ2-2; CDR3aa: CATLIYRVDTGELFF
d_gene: TRBD1; abundance: .; v_gene: TRBV7-3; j_gene: TRBJ2-2; CDR3aa: CASSLRAGQGAYYTGELFF
d_gene: TRBD1; abundance: few; v_gene: TRBV5-1; j_gene: TRBJ2-7; CDR3aa: CASSYGQGGNEQYF
d_gene: TRBD1; abundance: .; v_gene: TRBV5-1; j_gene: TRBJ1-1; CDR3aa: CASRPETGVTEAFF
d_gene: .; abundance: few; v_gene: TRBV14; j_gene: TRBJ1-2; CDR3aa: CASSQAIGVGYGYTF
d_gene: TRBD1; abundance: .; v_gene: TRBV6-5; j_gene: TRBJ1-3; CDR3aa: CASSYSSQGAGNTIYF
d_gene: .; abundance: .; v_gene: TRBV30; j_gene: TRBJ1-6; CDR3aa: CAWRGSTYNSPLHF
d_gene: .; abundance: few; v_gene: TRBV19; j_gene: TRBJ1-6; CDR3aa: CASSIDRSYNSPLHF
d_gene: TRBD1; abundance: .; v_gene: TRBV4-1; j_gene: TRBJ2-7; CDR3aa: CASSRDRDSSYEQYF
d_gene: .; abundance: .; v_gene: TRBV5-6; j_gene: TRBJ2-1; CDR3aa: CASSFGTPSDEQFF
d_gene: .; abundance: few; v_gene: TRBV12-5; j_gene: TRBJ1-1; CDR3aa: CASGQGGTEAFF
d_gene: .; abundance: .; v_gene: TRBV7-7; j_gene: TRBJ2-1; CDR3aa: CASSSLAGGLPPGEQFF
d_gene: TRBD2; abundance: .; v_gene: TRBV6-2/TRBV6-3; j_gene: TRBJ2-3; CDR3aa: CASSYSIALRLAGTDTQYF
d_gene: TRBD1; abundance: .; v_gene: TRBV7-2; j_gene: TRBJ1-2; CDR3aa: CASSFPTGGHGYTF
d_gene: TRBD1; abundance: .; v_gene: TRBV7-2; j_gene: TRBJ1-2; CDR3aa: CASSVGQGNHYGYTF
d_gene: .; abundance: .; v_gene: TRBV28; j_gene: TRBJ2-1; CDR3aa: CASRIQGSYNEQFF
d_gene: TRBD1; abundance: .; v_gene: TRBV9; j_gene: TRBJ1-2; CDR3aa: CASSVSATGEHGYTF
d_gene: TRBD1; abundance: .; v_gene: TRBV2; j_gene: TRBJ1-2; CDR3aa: CANQGAGGYTF
d_gene: .; abundance: once; v_gene: TRBV7-3; j_gene: TRBJ2-2; CDR3aa: CASSLGLAYGELFF
d_gene: TRBD1; abundance: .; v_gene: TRBV11-3; j_gene: TRBJ2-7; CDR3aa: CASSPSSRDRAEQYF
d_gene: .; abundance: .; v_gene: TRBV6-5; j_gene: TRBJ1-2; CDR3aa: CASSYGAGNYGYTF
d_gene: .; abundance: .; v_gene: TRBV6-5; j_gene: TRBJ2-7; CDR3aa: CASSPRYRAYEQYF
d_gene: .; abundance: .; v_gene: TRBV3-1/TRBV3-2; j_gene: TRBJ1-2; CDR3aa: CASSQVDRTYGYTF
d_gene: TRBD1; abundance: .; v_gene: TRBV5-4; j_gene: TRBJ1-4; CDR3aa: CASSYPGTDNEKLFF
d_gene: .; abundance: .; v_gene: TRBV5-1; j_gene: TRBJ1-2; CDR3aa: CASSLESPNYGYTF
d_gene: TRBD1; abundance: once; v_gene: TRBV7-9; j_gene: TRBJ1-5; CDR3aa: CASSLALTGGQPQHF
d_gene: .; abundance: .; v_gene: TRBV19; j_gene: TRBJ2-5; CDR3aa: CASSIWGRQETQYF
d_gene: .; abundance: .; v_gene: TRBV2; j_gene: TRBJ1-1; CDR3aa: CASSENGAEAFF
d_gene: .; abundance: .; v_gene: TRBV6-5; j_gene: TRBJ1-1; CDR3aa: CASRSVSTEAFF
d_gene: .; abundance: .; v_gene: TRBV12-3/TRBV12-4; j_gene: TRBJ1-4; CDR3aa: CASSYSGQGKLFF
d_gene: TRBD1; abundance: many; v_gene: TRBV5-1; j_gene: TRBJ1-5; CDR3aa: CASSFFARGRGNQPQHF
d_gene: TRBD1; abundance: .; v_gene: TRBV2; j_gene: TRBJ2-7; CDR3aa: CASTGEYEQYF
d_gene: .; abundance: .; v_gene: TRBV5-1; j_gene: TRBJ1-4; CDR3aa: CASSLGDTALKEKLFF
d_gene: TRBD1; abundance: few; v_gene: TRBV7-9; j_gene: TRBJ1-5; CDR3aa: CASSPPGQGLGQPQHF
d_gene: TRBD1; abundance: .; v_gene: TRBV4-1; j_gene: TRBJ2-3; CDR3aa: CASSQKGQGAIDTQYF
d_gene: TRBD1; abundance: .; v_gene: TRBV30; j_gene: TRBJ2-6; CDR3aa: CAWRGQGGANVLTF
d_gene: .; abundance: .; v_gene: TRBV5-1; j_gene: TRBJ1-4; CDR3aa: CASSTQGLNEKLFF
d_gene: TRBD2; abundance: .; v_gene: TRBV10-3; j_gene: TRBJ2-1; CDR3aa: CAIALAGATNEQFF
d_gene: .; abundance: .; v_gene: TRBV28; j_gene: TRBJ1-6; CDR3aa: CASRPYGGGRPLHF
d_gene: .; abundance: .; v_gene: TRBV6-5; j_gene: TRBJ1-1; CDR3aa: CASSYGWELNTEAFF
d_gene: .; abundance: few; v_gene: TRBV4-3; j_gene: TRBJ1-1; CDR3aa: CASSQARTENTEAFF
d_gene: TRBD2; abundance: few; v_gene: TRBV2; j_gene: TRBJ2-5; CDR3aa: CASLAGGPSTTQYF